The 27 T cell receptor beta chains reported below all come from one sample, sequenced in a study of T-cell memory formation after mild COVID-19. MiXCR, run by TCRdb on the 5' RACE reads, gives a single entry per CDR3 protein. The data contain approximately 210,000 distinct CDR3 sequences, 15% to 20% of them seen just once; the ten biggest clones take up roughly 2.4%. The sample comprised PBMCs or a T cell subset sorted from them (not recorded which). These receptors came from an adult woman who had mild COVID-19 (a few samples of this study predate the infection). Cell type and time point are not known.

V is TRBV5-1 and J is TRBJ2-7; 8 nucleotides align to TRBD1. The ends lost 2 bases at V and 6 bases at J; junction bases unmatched: 7. CDR1 and CDR2 from the germline V gene are SGHRS and YFSETQ. There are 14 residues in the CDR3. The CDR3 sequence: CASSLDLDRAEQYF. The CDR3 nucleotides read TGCGCCAGCAGCTTAGACCTGGACAGGGCCGAGCAGTACTTC.

This clonotype was detected a few times. The chain is built from TRBV24-1 and TRBJ2-1, with D maybe TRBD2 (5 bases). CDR1 is KGHDR and CDR2 is SFDVKD in the germline V gene. This CDR3 spans 13 amino acids. Between the trimmed V and J ends, which lost 7 bases and 9 bases, there was a span of 15 bases. The CDR3 nucleotides are TGTGCCACCAGGTCGGGTGTTCGGGGTGAGCAGTTCTTC. Translating it yields CATRSGVRGEQFF.

J is TRBJ2-7 and V is TRBV18; D is ambiguous. CDR3 size: 14 residues. Trimming pared 2 bases from V and 3 bases from J, leaving 11 bases between. CDR1 KGHSH and CDR2 LQKENI come from the germline V gene. CDR3 region: CASSPSSSVYEQYF. The CDR3 DNA reads as TGTGCCAGCTCACCATCCTCTAGTGTCTACGAGCAGTACTTC. Together with reference TRBV18 and TRBJ2-7, the CDR3 gives the full variable domain: NAGVMQNPRHLVRRRGQEARLRCSPMKGHSHVYWYRQLPEEGLKFMVYLQKENIIDESGMPKERFSAEFPKEGPSILRIQQVVRGDSAAYFCASSPSSSVYEQYFGPGTRLTVT.

This clonotype has a handful of counts. V is TRBV20-1 and J is TRBJ2-2; 8 nucleotides match TRBD1. The J segment lost 1 base and the V segment lost 6 bases, leaving 7 bases of the junction unmatched. This CDR3 has 15 residues. The V gene's germline CDR1 is DFQATT and CDR2 SNEGSKA (reference sequence). CDR3 region: CSAPAGTGNTGELFF. CDR3 coding DNA: TGCAGTGCCCCAGCCGGGACAGGGAACACCGGGGAGCTGTTTTTT.

This clonotype has a handful of counts. This sequence joins TRBV5-1 and TRBJ2-5; 11 positions match TRBD2. V lost 2 bases to trimming and J lost 2 bases; unmatched junction nucleotides: 5. The CDR3 contains 16 residues. Germline V gives CDR1 SGHRS, CDR2 YFSETQ. CDR3 sequence: CASSFPVAGGQETQYF. Here the CDR3 DNA reads TGCGCCAGCAGCTTCCCTGTAGCGGGGGGGCAAGAGACCCAGTACTTC.

This clonotype has a handful of counts. This CDR3 fails to terminate in the conserved phenylalanine or tryptophan, so it likely reflects a read error. The limits of the CDR3 on the DNA are not certain, so only TCRdb's listed CDR3 is given. The gene calls are TRBV12-5 and TRBJ2-4; the table's TRBD1 call for D was not verified on the DNA. Germline CDR1 reads LGHNT; CDR2 reads FRNRAP. The CDR3 length equals 14 residues, ends included. The CDR3: CASGLDNSDRQALV.

This clonotype was picked up a small number of times. J is TRBJ2-5 and V is TRBV7-2; D is possibly TRBD1 (6 bases). V lost 4 bases and J lost 3, with 12 bases in between. The germline CDR1 and CDR2 sequences are SGHTA and FQGNSA. The CDR3 has 14 residues. DNA for the CDR3: TGTGCCAGCAGCTATACAGGGCCGAAAGAGACCCAGTACTTC. This translates into CASSYTGPKETQYF.

The chain links TRBV25-1 to TRBJ2-7; TRBD2 aligns across 7 bases. This CDR3 is built from 12 residues. The germline V gene encodes CDR1 MGHDK and CDR2 SYGVNS. The trim removed 6 bases at V and 6 bases at J, leaving 5 bases unmatched. The CDR3 is CASRDPGGEQYF. The CDR3, as DNA: TGTGCCAGCAGGGACCCGGGAGGCGAGCAGTACTTC.

This clonotype has at least ten counts. The rearrangement links TRBV5-1 to TRBJ2-7; 7 bases line up with TRBD1. V shed 0 bases and J 6 bases; nucleotides not matched to a gene: 6. This CDR3 has 14 residues. The germline gives CDR1 SGHRS, CDR2 YFSETQ. Here the CDR3 reads CASSLGGGASEQYF. The CDR3 DNA reads as TGCGCCAGCAGCTTGGGAGGGGGCGCATCCGAGCAGTACTTC.

This clonotype was picked up a small number of times. The J gene is TRBJ2-7, the V gene TRBV7-9; 13 nucleotides align to TRBD2. The V segment lost 3 bases and the J segment 2 bases; nucleotides outside the gene matches: 1. The CDR3 is made up of 15 amino acids. Germline CDR1 reads SEHNR; CDR2 reads FQNEAQ (reference sequence). Written as DNA, the CDR3 is TGTGCCAGCAGCTTCGGGACTAGCGGGACCTACGAGCAGTACTTC. This translates into CASSFGTSGTYEQYF.

This clonotype was counted a few times. The gene calls are TRBV20-1 and TRBJ2-1; tentatively, D is TRBD2 (6 bases). Germline-derived CDR1 and CDR2 are DFQATT and SNEGSKA (reference sequence). Between the trimmed V and J ends, which lost 5 bases and 8 bases, there was a span of 10 bases. The CDR3 is 11 amino acids. The CDR3 sequence is CSAGRLDEQFF. The CDR3 nucleotides are TGCAGTGCTGGTAGACTAGATGAGCAGTTCTTC.

The table lists this clonotype with a few counts. The rearrangement joins TRBV2 to TRBJ2-5; possibly TRBD1 or TRBD2 for D (5 bases each). CDR3 length: 16 amino acids. The germline V and J ends were trimmed by 2 bases and 4 bases, with 17 bases remaining between them. Germline-derived CDR1 and CDR2 are SNHLY and FYNNEI. In nucleotides, the CDR3 is TGTGCCAGCAGTGAAAGAATGAGTAAGGGGAGAGAGACCCAGTACTTC. Translation gives CASSERMSKGRETQYF.

This clonotype was seen only a few times. V gene TRBV5-1 combines with J gene TRBJ2-1; tentatively, D is TRBD1 (7 bases). V was trimmed by 6 bases and J by 3 bases, leaving 13 bases between them. From germline, CDR1 is SGHRS and CDR2 YFSETQ. The CDR3 has 14 residues. The CDR3 DNA reads TGCGCCAGCACGGCGGGACAGAGCTACAATGAGCAGTTCTTC. It is translated as CASTAGQSYNEQFF. Full variable domain (remainder filled in from reference TRBV5-1 and TRBJ2-1): KAGVTQTPRYLIKTRGQQVTLSCSPISGHRSVSWYQQTPGQGLQFLFEYFSETQRNKGNFPGRFSGRQFSNSRSEMNVSTLELGDSALYLCASTAGQSYNEQFFGPGTRLTVL.

This clonotype was recorded once. The chain has TRBV20-1 and TRBJ1-1, with D possibly being TRBD1 (5 bases). The CDR3 consists of 15 residues. Trimming took 6 bases from V and 7 from J, leaving 24 bases between them. Germline loops: CDR1 DFQATT, CDR2 SNEGSKA (reference sequence). The CDR3 region is CSATGAKRLEIEAFF. For the CDR3, the DNA is TGCAGTGCCACTGGGGCCAAGAGGCTTGAAATTGAAGCTTTCTTT.

The chain recombines TRBV12-3 or TRBV12-4 with TRBJ1-3; D is perhaps TRBD1 (6 bases). The CDR3 loop spans 17 amino acids. Trimming shortened V by 7 bases and J by 4 bases, and 23 bases separated the two germline ends. Here the CDR3 DNA reads TGTGCCAGCACCACCGGGGTGACAGGACACTTCGGAAACACCATATATTTT. This gives the protein CASTTGVTGHFGNTIYF.

V usage is TRBV30 and J usage is TRBJ1-1; D uncertain. The germline V and J ends were trimmed by 3 bases and 1 base, with 12 bases remaining between them. There are 14 residues in the CDR3. CDR1 is GTSNPN and CDR2 is SVGIG in the germline V gene (reference sequence). The CDR3 DNA sequence: TGTGCCTGGAGCATCTCCAATAGGAACACTGAAGCTTTCTTT. This gives the protein CAWSISNRNTEAFF.

This clonotype was picked up a small number of times. The rearrangement uses TRBV19 and TRBJ1-2; 8 nucleotides agree with TRBD1. With V trimmed by 10 bases and J by 6 bases, 7 bases remained unmatched. The CDR3 covers 12 residues. CDR1 and CDR2 from the germline V gene are LNHDA and SQIVND (reference sequence). CDR3: CATTTGGDGYTF. The CDR3 region has the DNA TGTGCCACTACAACAGGGGGAGATGGCTACACCTTC.

This clonotype was counted a few times. The chain has TRBV6-6 and TRBJ1-2; a weak D match, TRBD1 (6 bases). Trimming left V 6 bases short and J 4 bases short, with 12 bases between. The CDR3 spans 13 residues. Germline V lookup: CDR1 MNHNY, CDR2 SVGAGI (reference sequence). In nucleotides, the CDR3 is TGTGCCAGCAGAATCGGACAGATCTATGGCTACACCTTC. This translates into CASRIGQIYGYTF.

Only a few counts were recorded for this clonotype. The V gene is TRBV7-2, the J gene TRBJ2-7; D call uncertain. The CDR3 extends over 13 amino acids. Germline CDR1 SGHTA, CDR2 FQGNSA. The V end was cut by 3 bases, the J end by 3 bases, with 9 bases between. In DNA form, the CDR3 reads TGTGCCAGCAGCTTGCAGAGCAACTACGAGCAGTACTTC. Translation: CASSLQSNYEQYF.

The chain carries TRBV5-1 and TRBJ2-7, with 8 positions matching TRBD1. The germline gives CDR1 SGHRS, CDR2 YFSETQ. V lost 4 bases and J lost 0; bases outside the gene matches: 9. The CDR3 is 16 amino acids. CDR3: CASSPQPGQDSYEQYF. The CDR3 nucleotides are TGCGCCAGCAGCCCCCAACCGGGACAGGACTCCTACGAGCAGTACTTC.

This clonotype was observed a handful of times. The rearrangement joins TRBV10-3 to TRBJ1-3; tentatively, D is TRBD1 (5 bases). CDR3 length: 18 residues. Trimming stripped 0 bases from V and 3 bases from J, with 18 bases between. The germline V gene has CDR1 ENHRY and CDR2 SYGVKD. CDR3 sequence (DNA): TGTGCCATCAGTGAGTCACAGTGGAGGATTACAGGTGGAAACACCATATATTTT. This encodes CAISESQWRITGGNTIYF.

The V gene is TRBV7-2, the J gene TRBJ2-1, with TRBD2 matching over 13 bases. Germline V gives CDR1 SGHTA, CDR2 FQGNSA. V shed 0 bases, J shed 6 bases, and the junction held 2 bases outside the gene matches. The length of the CDR3 is 16 residues. CDR3 amino acids: CASSLAGLAGFNEQFF. DNA of the CDR3: TGTGCCAGCAGCTTAGCGGGACTAGCGGGATTCAATGAGCAGTTCTTC.

This clonotype was counted a few times. This chain connects TRBV2 to TRBJ2-5, with D perhaps TRBD2 (6 bases). V lost 2 bases, J lost 5 bases, and 12 bases lay in between. The CDR3 loop spans 14 amino acids. From germline, CDR1 is SNHLY and CDR2 FYNNEI. DNA for the CDR3: TGTGCCAGCAGTGAATCGTCGGCGGGGGAGACCCAGTACTTC. As protein: CASSESSAGETQYF.

The chain uses TRBV20-1 and TRBJ2-1; 8 bases agree with TRBD2. Germline V gene lookup returns CDR1 DFQATT and CDR2 SNEGSKA (reference sequence). CDR3 length: 16 residues. Losses at the gene ends were 0 bases for V and 4 bases for J; bases not matched to a gene: 8. In nucleotides, the CDR3 is TGCAGTGCTAGAGATCAGGTAGCGGGACGGTACAATGAGCAGTTCTTC. Its translation is CSARDQVAGRYNEQFF.

This clonotype was detected ten times or more. The V call is TRBV29-1, the J call TRBJ2-7, with a possible D match to TRBD1 (6 bases). The CDR3 spans 16 residues. CDR1 and CDR2 (germline): SQVTM, ANQGSEA. Trimming stripped 1 base from V and 0 bases from J, with 16 bases between. As DNA, the CDR3 is TGCAGCGTTGAAGGGGTCTCTGGACAGACCTCCTACGAGCAGTACTTC. Amino acid sequence: CSVEGVSGQTSYEQYF.

The V gene is TRBV7-9, the J gene TRBJ2-1, with 7 bases lining up with TRBD1. The CDR3 has 16 residues. The V gene end was trimmed by 1 base and the J gene end by 0 bases; junction bases not matched to a gene: 3. The V gene's germline CDR1 is SEHNR and CDR2 FQNEAQ (reference sequence). The CDR3 DNA reads TGTGCCAGCAGCTTAGTAGGGGACAGCTCCTACAATGAGCAGTTCTTC. Its protein is CASSLVGDSSYNEQFF.

The chain carries TRBV6-1 and TRBJ2-3, with D possibly being TRBD1 (6 bases). The CDR3 consists of 15 residues. Germline loops: CDR1 MNHNS, CDR2 SASEGT. V dropped 2 bases and J dropped 3 bases, with 12 bases sitting between them. DNA for the CDR3: TGTGCCAGCAGTGAAAGCAGGGGACGTACAGATACGCAGTATTTT. This codes for CASSESRGRTDTQYF.